The rows below give T cell receptor beta chains drawn from one sample of a study of shared clonotypes between healthy human individuals. This table comes from immunoSEQ multiplex PCR, and its TCRdb copy is limited to in-frame clones, with some not included. This sample yields around 940,000 clones, of which approximately 80% are seen a single time; 1.5% belongs to the top ten. Input material: memory CD4+ T cells sorted from blood. These receptors all stem from a man aged 18 to 30 in good health. Both conserved end residues are trimmed from each CDR3. The order of the fields is D gene, V gene, CDR3 protein. D genes are given only for firm matches.

D gene: NA
V gene: TRBV30
CDR3 protein: AWSVPGNSGELF

D gene: NA
V gene: TRBV29-1
CDR3 protein: SVEGGLNTEAF

D gene: TRBD2
V gene: TRBV5-4
CDR3 protein: ASQLAGVGETQY

D gene: NA
V gene: TRBV5-6
CDR3 protein: ASSYGLVHEQY

D gene: NA
V gene: TRBV7-2
CDR3 protein: ASSLGIARLGYEQY

D gene: NA
V gene: TRBV4-1
CDR3 protein: ASSQGTTTGELF

D gene: NA
V gene: TRBV7-6
CDR3 protein: ASSLVEGNEQF

D gene: TRBD1
V gene: TRBV5-1
CDR3 protein: ASSLYLGQVYNEQF

D gene: NA
V gene: TRBV15
CDR3 protein: ATSRDRTTEAF

D gene: NA
V gene: TRBV5-4
CDR3 protein: ASAVQGRSSPLH

D gene: NA
V gene: TRBV6-5
CDR3 protein: ASWVGGLGGDTQY

D gene: NA
V gene: TRBV28
CDR3 protein: ASSFSGPLRDYT

D gene: NA
V gene: TRBV7-9
CDR3 protein: ASSFWGTDTQY

D gene: NA
V gene: TRBV30
CDR3 protein: AWSPGVSGNTIY

D gene: NA
V gene: TRBV5-4
CDR3 protein: ASSSGWANSYNEQF

D gene: NA
V gene: TRBV29-1
CDR3 protein: SVGRDGSSNEKLF

D gene: NA
V gene: TRBV2
CDR3 protein: ASSSGPGTGPYEQY

D gene: NA
V gene: TRBV5-1
CDR3 protein: ASSSQLFARELF